The 14 T cell receptor beta chains reported below all come from one sample, sequenced in a study of control samples from healthy donors and cancer patients. The assay was immunoSEQ multiplex PCR, and TCRdb's table has in-frame clones only and misses some. The table includes 90,000 to 100,000 clones, roughly three quarters detected once. Sequences were obtained from blood. Receptor source: a woman in her thirties in good health.

This clone appeared a single time. In DNA, the CDR3 is TGTGCCAGTAGTACCAATAGATTTCGGTGGCAAGAGACCCAGTACTTC. Its translation: CASSTNRFRWQETQYF. This chain joins TRBV19 and TRBJ2-5; D uncertain. CDR1 is LNHDA, CDR2 SQIVND, per germline (reference sequence). V shed 4 bases and J shed 2 bases, with 17 bases lying between them. The CDR3 is made up of 16 amino acids. Together with reference TRBV19 and TRBJ2-5, the CDR3 gives the full variable domain: DGGITQSPKYLFRKEGQNVTLSCEQNLNHDAMYWYRQDPGQGLRLIYYSQIVNDFQKGDIAEGYSVSREKKESFPLTVTSAQKNPTAFYLCASSTNRFRWQETQYFGPGTRLLVL.

In its sample, this clone was seen once. CDR3 bases: TGTGCCAGCAGTGCGGGAGGGGCAGGGGGAAGTTCACCCCTCCACTTT. It specifies CASSAGGAGGSSPLHF. This chain uses TRBV6-1 with TRBJ1-6, with 7 bases matching TRBD1. Germline V gene lookup returns CDR1 MNHNS and CDR2 SASEGT. V was clipped by 4 bases and J by 9 bases; unmatched bases: 12. CDR3 length: 16 residues.

This rearrangement joins TRBV2 to TRBJ1-5; a possible D gene is TRBD1 (5 bases). V dropped 5 bases and J dropped 6 bases, with 11 bases sitting between them. The length of the CDR3 is 13 residues. Germline V gene data show CDR1 as SNHLY and CDR2 as FYNNEI. Here the CDR3 DNA reads TGTGCCAGCAGTTCAGGGCGGGTTCAGCCCCAGCATTTT. Translating it yields CASSSGRVQPQHF. Combining the CDR3 with reference TRBV2 and TRBJ1-5 gives the whole variable domain EPEVTQTPSHQVTQMGQEVILRCVPISNHLYFYWYRQILGQKVEFLVSFYNNEISEKSEIFDDQFSVERPDGSNFTLKIRSTKLEDSAMYFCASSSGRVQPQHFGDGTRLSIL.

This clone was counted a single time. This chain links TRBV7-6 with TRBJ1-4; TRBD1 matches 9 bases. This CDR3 contains 15 residues. V was clipped by 5 bases and J by 2 bases; unmatched bases: 3. Looked up from germline, CDR1 is SGHVS and CDR2 is FNYEAQ. This CDR3 is CASSEGTGTNEKLFF. The DNA for the CDR3 is TGTGCCAGCAGCGAGGGGACAGGGACTAATGAAAAACTGTTTTTT.

The table lists this clone with a count of one. This chain connects TRBV19 to TRBJ1-2, with 8 bases lining up with TRBD1. Looked up from germline, CDR1 is LNHDA and CDR2 is SQIVND (reference sequence). The CDR3 runs 13 residues. V shed 10 bases, J shed 3 bases, and the junction held 7 bases outside the gene matches. The CDR3 bases are TGTGCCACCAAGGCAGGGGGCTACTATGGCTACACCTTC. It yields the protein CATKAGGYYGYTF.

V usage is TRBV12-3 or TRBV12-4 and J usage is TRBJ1-1, with unresolved D. V was shortened by 7 bases and J by 2 bases, with 11 bases between the two germline ends. The CDR3 sequence is 13 residues long. Here the CDR3 DNA reads TGTGCCAGCACCTTCTTGGCCAACACTGAAGCTTTCTTT. It encodes CASTFLANTEAFF.

This clone has more than one count but fewer than ten. The chain links TRBV19 to TRBJ2-7; 12 bases map to TRBD2. CDR3 length: 15 residues. The germline CDR1 and CDR2 sequences are LNHDA and SQIVND (reference sequence). Trimming at V came to 5 bases and at J to 3 bases, leaving 5 bases not matched to a gene. CDR3 residues: CASSATSGGNYEQYF. The DNA for the CDR3 is TGTGCCAGTAGTGCAACTAGCGGGGGGAACTACGAGCAGTACTTC.

This clone was seen repeatedly, ten times or more. The chain combines TRBV12-3 or TRBV12-4 with TRBJ1-5, with D hard to call. With 8 bases removed from V and 2 bases from J, the gap between germline ends came to 7 bases. The CDR3 spans 12 residues. The CDR3: CASQPGNQPQHF. As DNA, the CDR3 is TGTGCCAGCCAACCTGGCAATCAGCCCCAGCATTTT.

The V gene is TRBV7-2, the J gene TRBJ2-3; TRBD2 is a possible D gene (6 bases). CDR1 is SGHTA, CDR2 FQGNSA, per germline. The germline V and J ends were trimmed by 3 bases and 4 bases, with 11 bases remaining between them. The CDR3 totals 14 residues. The CDR3, as DNA: TGTGCCAGCAGCTTGGGACTTGAGCCAGATACGCAGTATTTT. It encodes CASSLGLEPDTQYF.

As regards this clone: This could be a read error, since a much larger clone is one nucleotide away. The gene calls are TRBV7-9 and TRBJ2-3; D is unclear. Trimming shortened V by 5 bases and J by 0 bases, and 3 bases separated the two germline ends. Germline V gives CDR1 SEHNR, CDR2 FQNEAQ (reference sequence). CDR3 length: 12 residues. CDR3 nucleotides: TGTGCCAGCAGCCCGAGCACAGATACGCAGTATTTT. This gives the protein CASSPSTDTQYF.

The V gene is TRBV27, the J gene TRBJ2-1, with TRBD2 matching 7 bases. CDR1 is MNHEY, CDR2 SMNVEV, per germline (reference sequence). This CDR3 is built from 16 residues. V lost 5 bases, J lost 4 bases, and 11 bases stayed unmatched. This CDR3 reads CASSPRGGGGYNEQFF. In nucleotides, the CDR3 is TGTGCCAGCAGTCCCCGCGGCGGGGGAGGGTACAATGAGCAGTTCTTC.

The chain is built from TRBV12-5 and TRBJ2-3; TRBD2 aligns across 7 bases. CDR3 length: 15 amino acids. V lost 2 bases, J lost 3 bases, and 5 bases stayed unmatched. Germline CDR1 reads LGHNT; CDR2 reads FRNRAP. CDR3: CASGLTGGRTDTQYF. The CDR3 DNA sequence: TGTGCTAGTGGTTTGACGGGGGGAAGAACAGATACGCAGTATTTT.

This chain joins TRBV19 and TRBJ2-5; no clear D gene. The CDR3 consists of 13 residues. Trimming cost V 1 base and J 2 bases, with 5 bases left between them. Germline CDR1 reads LNHDA; CDR2 reads SQIVND (reference sequence). The CDR3 DNA is TGTGCCAGTAGTATAGCCCAACAAGAGACCCAGTACTTC. Residues: CASSIAQQETQYF.

The V call is TRBV7-2, the J call TRBJ2-1, with no clear D. Germline V lookup: CDR1 SGHTA, CDR2 FQGNSA. The CDR3 extends over 11 amino acids. V lost 4 bases and J lost 7, with 5 bases in between. DNA for the CDR3: TGTGCCAGCAGCTCTTTTAATGAGCAGTTCTTC. Translating gives CASSSFNEQFF. The complete variable domain, with remaining parts taken from reference TRBV7-2 and TRBJ2-1, reads GAGVSQSPSNKVTEKGKDVELRCDPISGHTALYWYRQSLGQGLEFLIYFQGNSAPDKSGLPSDRFSAERTGGSVSTLTIQRTQQEDSAVYLCASSSFNEQFFGPGTRLTVL.